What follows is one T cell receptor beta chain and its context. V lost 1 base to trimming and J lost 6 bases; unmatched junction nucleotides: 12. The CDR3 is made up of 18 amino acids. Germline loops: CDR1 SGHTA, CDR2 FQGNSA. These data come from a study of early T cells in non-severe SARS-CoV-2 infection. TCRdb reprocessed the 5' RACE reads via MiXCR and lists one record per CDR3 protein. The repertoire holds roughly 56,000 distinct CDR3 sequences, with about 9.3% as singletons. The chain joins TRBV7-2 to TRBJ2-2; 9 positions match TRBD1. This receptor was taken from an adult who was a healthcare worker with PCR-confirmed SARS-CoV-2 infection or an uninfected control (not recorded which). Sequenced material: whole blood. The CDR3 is CASSLVAGTGTFAGELFF. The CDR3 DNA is TGTGCCAGCAGCTTAGTAGCCGGGACAGGGACGTTCGCCGGGGAGCTGTTTTTT.